The 20 T cell receptor beta chains given below trace back to one sample, sequenced in a study of T cells in Graves' hyperthyroidism and ophthalmopathy. Authors of the study amplified TCR beta CDR3 regions from RNA transcripts. During a first-round RT-PCR of the TCR CDR3, the HTBI primer set was used. Each CDR3 protein gets one entry after TCRdb re-called the multiplex PCR reads with MiXCR. The profile shows over 350,000 distinct CDR3 sequences, roughly 14% of them singletons. Input material: blood. The receptor set was obtained from a man between 18 and 29 years old with Graves' ophthalmopathy.

This clonotype was seen at least ten times. V usage is TRBV7-8 and J usage is TRBJ2-3, with 9 bases identical to TRBD1. This CDR3 contains 17 residues. With 3 bases clipped from V and 2 bases from J, the junction kept 9 bases outside the gene matches. Germline V gene sequence: CDR1 SGHVS, CDR2 FQNEAQ. The CDR3 bases are TGTGCCAGCAGCTTTCCTATCCGGGACAGGGACACAGATACGCAGTATTTT. Residues: CASSFPIRDRDTDTQYF. Full variable domain (remainder filled in from reference TRBV7-8 and TRBJ2-3): GAGVSQSPRYKVAKRGQDVALRCDPISGHVSLFWYQQALGQGPEFLTYFQNEAQLDKSGLPSDRFFAERPEGSVSTLKIQRTQQEDSAVYLCASSFPIRDRDTDTQYFGPGTRLTVL.

This clonotype was seen a few times. The chain carries TRBV5-1 and TRBJ2-2, with no clear D. V gave up 7 bases and J gave up 1 base, with 17 bases separating them. From germline, CDR1 is SGHRS and CDR2 YFSETQ. The CDR3 totals 16 residues. CDR3 nucleotides: TGCGCCAGCTCTAGGGTTTGGGCGGAGAACACCGGGGAGCTGTTTTTT. Protein sequence: CASSRVWAENTGELFF.

As concerns this clonotype: One end of the junction fails to match germline, which may point to a read error. The chain carries TRBV19 and TRBJ2-1; TRBD2 matches 10 bases. The CDR3 length is 19 residues. Germline V gives CDR1 LNHDA, CDR2 SQIVND (reference sequence). CDR3: CASSTRSGRALSSYNGQFF. CDR3 nucleotides: TGTGCCAGTAGTACAAGAAGCGGGAGGGCTCTCAGCTCCTACAATGGGCAGTTCTTC.

A remark on this clonotype: Since a much larger clone is just one base distant, this may be a read error. The CDR3 is CASSLHYSGGADETQYF. CDR3 nucleotides: TGTGCCAGCAGCCTCCACTATAGCGGGGGGGCCGATGAGACCCAGTACTTC. V usage is TRBV7-9 and J usage is TRBJ2-5; 11 bases fit TRBD2. The junction had 13 bases not matched to a gene; V was cut back by 5 bases and J by 5 bases. Germline-derived CDR1 and CDR2 are SEHNR and FQNEAQ (reference sequence). CDR3 size: 17 residues.

V usage is TRBV7-2 and J usage is TRBJ2-3, with 11 bases matching TRBD2. With V trimmed by 3 bases and J by 2 bases, 7 bases remained unmatched. This CDR3 comprises 17 residues. Germline assignment: CDR1 SGHTA and CDR2 FQGNSA. CDR3 region: CASSFLSGGAVTDTQYF. The CDR3 DNA is TGTGCCAGCAGCTTTCTTAGCGGGGGGGCGGTCACAGATACGCAGTATTTT.

This chain joins TRBV2 and TRBJ1-3; weak D call: TRBD1 (6 bases). This CDR3 region has 14 residues. The germline V gene encodes CDR1 SNHLY and CDR2 FYNNEI. Deletions cut 8 bases from V and 4 bases from J, with 15 bases between. CDR3 DNA: TGTGCCAGCCGTACCAGGGGCTCAGGAAACACCATATATTTT. This translates into CASRTRGSGNTIYF.

This clonotype was seen repeatedly, ten times or more. V and J are TRBV3-1 and TRBJ2-7; 7 bases fit TRBD1. Germline CDR1 is LGHDT and CDR2 is YNNKEL (reference sequence). V shed 3 bases and J 3 bases; nucleotides not matched to a gene: 8. The CDR3 has 15 residues. The CDR3 here is CASSHEGQILYEQYF. The CDR3 coding sequence is TGTGCCAGCAGCCACGAGGGACAGATCCTCTACGAGCAGTACTTC.

This clonotype was seen a few times. For the CDR3, the DNA is TGTGCCAGCAGATCCGGACAGGAAGAGACCCAGTACTTC. It yields the protein CASRSGQEETQYF. The chain is built from TRBV6-2 or TRBV6-3 and TRBJ2-5; 7 bases map to TRBD1. CDR3 length equals 13 residues. Germline-derived CDR1 and CDR2 are MNHEY and SVGEGT. With 6 bases clipped from V and 3 bases from J, the junction kept 4 bases outside the gene matches.

This clonotype was seen at least ten times. CDR3 sequence reads: CASSLVAGSSYNEQFF. CDR3 nucleotide sequence: TGTGCCAGCAGCTTAGTTGCGGGGAGCTCCTACAATGAGCAGTTCTTC. The chain links TRBV11-2 to TRBJ2-1; possible D gene TRBD2, 6 bases. Trimming took off 1 base at V and 0 bases at J, with 10 bases between the two ends. CDR3 size: 16 residues. Germline CDR1 reads SGHAT; CDR2 reads FQNNGV.

This clonotype was detected a few times. The V and J genes are TRBV5-8 and TRBJ1-5, with TRBD1 identical over 9 bases. CDR1 and CDR2 from the germline V gene are SGHTS and YDEGEE. This CDR3 has 16 residues. The trim removed 7 bases at V and 0 bases at J, leaving 8 bases unmatched. In DNA, the CDR3 is TGTGCCAGCGGGACAGGGATCAACTATAGCAATCAGCCCCAGCATTTT. Translating gives CASGTGINYSNQPQHF. Full variable domain (remainder filled in from reference TRBV5-8 and TRBJ1-5): EAGVTQSPTHLIKTRGQQATLRCSPISGHTSVYWYQQALGLGLQFLLWYDEGEERNRGNFPPRFSGRQFPNYSSELNVNALELEDSALYLCASGTGINYSNQPQHFGDGTRLSIL.

The chain uses TRBV29-1 and TRBJ2-5; 7 nucleotides align to TRBD2. The CDR3 has 13 amino acids. V dropped 1 base and J dropped 6; count of bases not matched to a gene: 5. CDR1 and CDR2 (germline): SQVTM, ANQGSEA. Written as DNA, the CDR3 is TGCAGCGTTGAAGCAACTAGCGCGAAGACCCAGTACTTC. Its protein is CSVEATSAKTQYF.

In this sample, this clonotype turned up many times. CDR3 amino acids: CASNKEHSYGYTF. CDR3 nucleotides: TGTGCCAGCAACAAGGAGCATTCCTATGGCTACACCTTC. This chain joins TRBV28 and TRBJ1-2; D is undetermined. Trimming stripped 7 bases from V and 4 bases from J, with 13 bases between. Germline CDR1 and CDR2: MDHEN and SYDVKM. The CDR3 is 13 amino acids.

Comments on this clonotype: It may be a read error: a sequence one base away is much more abundant. The chain is built from TRBV29-1 and TRBJ2-5; unclear D gene. The CDR3 has 11 amino acids. Deletions cut 4 bases from V and 5 bases from J, with 8 bases between. Per the germline V gene, CDR1 is SQVTM and CDR2 is ANQGSEA. DNA for the CDR3: TGCAGCGTTGCTATTTGGGAGACCCAGTACTTC. Translating it yields CSVAIWETQYF.

This clonotype was detected a few times. The V gene is TRBV14, the J gene TRBJ1-1, with D perhaps matching TRBD1 (6 bases). The germline CDR1 and CDR2 sequences are SGHDN and FVKESK. There are 13 residues in the CDR3. V lost 2 bases to trimming and J lost 4 bases, with 8 bases between them. CDR3 residues: CASSQNRVTEAFF. The CDR3 DNA is TGTGCCAGCAGCCAAAACAGGGTCACTGAAGCTTTCTTT.

There are many counts of this clonotype. V is TRBV30 and J is TRBJ2-1, with D perhaps given as TRBD1 or TRBD2 (6 bases each). CDR3 size: 15 residues. CDR1 is GTSNPN, CDR2 SVGIG, per germline (reference sequence). Trimming left V 4 bases short and J 5 bases short, with 18 bases between. The CDR3 sequence is CAWTTRWGADNEQFF. CDR3 nucleotide sequence: TGTGCCTGGACCACGAGGTGGGGGGCGGACAATGAGCAGTTCTTC.

This clonotype was counted only a few times. The chain is built from TRBV3-1 and TRBJ2-5; 7 nucleotides align to TRBD1. This CDR3 comprises 15 residues. V gave up 6 bases and J gave up 4 bases; unmatched junction bases: 11. CDR1 is LGHDT, CDR2 YNNKEL, per germline (reference sequence). Here the CDR3 DNA reads TGTGCCAGCAGTCCTCGGACAGGTGTAGGAGAGACCCAGTACTTC. It specifies CASSPRTGVGETQYF.

Comments on this clonotype: This may stem from a read error, because a much larger clone lies one nucleotide away. The gene calls are TRBV5-1 and TRBJ1-1, with TRBD1 as a possible D gene (5 bases). The V end lost 2 bases, the J end lost 3 bases, and 11 bases lay between the germline ends. CDR1 is SGHRS and CDR2 is YFSETQ in the germline V gene. This CDR3 region has 14 residues. The CDR3: CASSFPGGYTEAFF. The CDR3, as DNA: TGCGCCAGCAGCTTCCCGGGGGGGTACACTGAAGCTTTCTTT.

On this clonotype itself: With a much larger clone just one base away, this may be a read error. This chain connects TRBV24-1 to TRBJ2-1, with 8 bases identical to TRBD2. Germline lookup yields CDR1 KGHDR and CDR2 SFDVKD. The CDR3 consists of 15 residues. Written as DNA, the CDR3 is TGTGCCACCAGTGATTCGGGGGGGGGGGACAATAAGCAGTTCTTC. Residues: CATSDSGGGDNKQFF.

There are many counts of this clonotype. The V and J genes are TRBV3-1 and TRBJ2-7, with D unresolved. Germline CDR1 is LGHDT and CDR2 is YNNKEL (reference sequence). V lost 3 bases, J lost 3 bases, and 3 bases lay in between. There are 11 residues in the CDR3. The CDR3 protein is CASSHFYEQYF. DNA of the CDR3: TGTGCCAGCAGCCACTTCTACGAGCAGTACTTC.

The sample holds many counts of this clonotype. This rearrangement joins TRBV7-8 to TRBJ2-1; TRBD2 is a possible D gene (6 bases). V was pared by 5 bases and J by 8 bases, with 25 bases between. Germline values: CDR1 SGHVS, CDR2 FQNEAQ. The CDR3 covers 17 residues. The CDR3 nucleotides read TGTGCCAGCAGCCGCGTCTGGGGGGATCCCCTAGGAGATGAGCAGTTCTTC. Encoded protein: CASSRVWGDPLGDEQFF.